This TCR beta chain was sequenced during a study of Ad26.COV2.S vaccination and SARS-CoV-2 variants. Study-wide points: Among vaccine recipients, spike-specific TCR breadth exceeded that of placebo recipients. Non-spike TCR breadth did not differ much between vaccine and placebo recipients.

About this clone: What it binds is not known.

Trimming shortened V by 6 bases and J by 0 bases, and 17 bases separated the two germline ends. The CDR3 is 16 residues long. The V gene's germline CDR1 is ENHRY and CDR2 SYGVKD. TCRdb's table, derived via immunoSEQ multiplex PCR, lists solely in-frame clones and lacks some. The table includes 300,000 to 500,000 clones, less than 90% detected once. As for treatment: about 20 received Ad26.COV2.S at low or high dose, single or two shots; roughly 5 received placebo; per-sample allocation not given. All samples were drawn on day 63, counting from the first vaccine or placebo injection. An adult donor aged 18-55 years was enrolled in Boston.

This sample comprised peripheral blood, obtained in a trial of Ad26.COV2.S vaccine versus placebo. This chain links TRBV10-3 with TRBJ1-1; D possibly corresponds to TRBD1 (6 bases). This clonotype originated in a person aged 18-65 years who received the Ad26.COV2.S COVID-19 vaccine or a placebo. The CDR3 DNA reads as TGTGCCATCAGCAACCCGACAGGACCTCTGAACACTGAAGCTTTCTTT. Translated: CAISNPTGPLNTEAFF.